The rows below give T cell receptor beta chains drawn from one sample of a study of sequential checkpoint blockade in melanoma. The assay was immunoSEQ multiplex PCR, and TCRdb's table has in-frame clones only and misses some. The repertoire includes roughly 20,000 clones, about 86% of them detected once, and 35% to 40% sits in the top ten. Material: CD8+ T cells sorted from blood (inferred from file names), obtained from a patient given nivolumab and ipilimumab in sequence. These receptors were collected from a human donor with melanoma. Each CDR3 is given with its conserved first and last residue. Each record gives: J gene, D gene, V gene, clone size, CDR3 protein, CDR3 DNA. D genes are given only for firm matches. For some rows the clone size is stated as once, few or many, or as a class when expanded; others skip it.

J gene: TRBJ2-1; D gene: NA; V gene: TRBV6-6; clone size: NA; CDR3 protein: CASSPQRLSYNEQFF; CDR3 DNA: TGTGCCAGCTCCCCTCAGAGGCTTTCCTACAATGAGCAGTTCTTC
J gene: TRBJ2-1; D gene: TRBD2; V gene: TRBV9; clone size: once; CDR3 protein: CASSVVPAGGLNEQFF; CDR3 DNA: TGTGCCAGCAGCGTAGTACCGGCGGGAGGCTTGAATGAGCAGTTCTTC
J gene: TRBJ2-5; D gene: NA; V gene: TRBV5-1; clone size: NA; CDR3 protein: CASSPLADQPREQYF; CDR3 DNA: TGCGCCAGCAGCCCCCTTGCGGATCAGCCTCGAGAGCAGTACTTC
J gene: TRBJ1-5; D gene: NA; V gene: TRBV19; clone size: NA; CDR3 protein: CASSMGQTSNQPQHF; CDR3 DNA: TGTGCCAGTAGTATGGGACAAACTAGCAATCAGCCCCAGCATTTT
J gene: TRBJ2-7; D gene: TRBD2; V gene: TRBV28; clone size: NA; CDR3 protein: CASSFPLAGDVEQYF; CDR3 DNA: TGTGCCAGCAGTTTCCCACTAGCGGGAGATGTCGAGCAGTACTTC
J gene: TRBJ1-1; D gene: NA; V gene: TRBV7-9; clone size: NA; CDR3 protein: CASSLADRRGLTEAFF; CDR3 DNA: TGTGCCAGCAGCTTAGCGGATCGGCGGGGCTTAACTGAAGCTTTCTTT
J gene: TRBJ2-7; D gene: NA; V gene: TRBV6-6; clone size: NA; CDR3 protein: CASSSFGSSYEQYF; CDR3 DNA: TGTGCCAGCAGTTCTTTCGGTAGCTCCTACGAGCAGTACTTC
J gene: TRBJ1-6; D gene: NA; V gene: TRBV30; clone size: NA; CDR3 protein: CAWSVTAGGWNSPLHF; CDR3 DNA: TGTGCCTGGAGTGTAACAGCCGGCGGGTGGAATTCACCCCTCCACTTT
J gene: TRBJ2-3; D gene: NA; V gene: TRBV27; clone size: once; CDR3 protein: CASSLDFPKGADTQYF; CDR3 DNA: TGTGCCAGCAGTTTAGACTTCCCCAAGGGAGCAGATACGCAGTATTTT
J gene: TRBJ2-7; D gene: TRBD1; V gene: TRBV10-3; clone size: NA; CDR3 protein: CAISEPGTGRYEQYF; CDR3 DNA: TGTGCCATCAGTGAGCCAGGGACAGGGCGCTACGAGCAGTACTTC
J gene: TRBJ1-5; D gene: NA; V gene: TRBV7-8; clone size: NA; CDR3 protein: CASSPRDRNQPQHF; CDR3 DNA: TGTGCCAGCAGCCCCAGGGATCGCAATCAGCCCCAGCATTTT
J gene: TRBJ2-5; D gene: TRBD2; V gene: TRBV7-8; clone size: NA; CDR3 protein: CASSLRIAGQETQYF; CDR3 DNA: TGTGCCAGCAGCTTAAGGATAGCGGGACAAGAGACCCAGTACTTC
J gene: TRBJ1-1; D gene: NA; V gene: TRBV5-6; clone size: NA; CDR3 protein: CASSLSPGGTEAFF; CDR3 DNA: TGTGCCAGCAGCCTCTCTCCGGGGGGCACTGAAGCTTTCTTT
J gene: TRBJ2-1; D gene: NA; V gene: TRBV19; clone size: NA; CDR3 protein: CASSSVYNEQFF; CDR3 DNA: TGTGCCAGCTCCAGTGTCTACAATGAGCAGTTCTTC
J gene: TRBJ2-7; D gene: TRBD2; V gene: TRBV11-2; clone size: NA; CDR3 protein: CASSLGGGSGYEQYF; CDR3 DNA: TGTGCCAGCAGCTTAGGGGGCGGGAGTGGGTACGAGCAGTACTTC
J gene: TRBJ2-7; D gene: TRBD1; V gene: TRBV7-9; clone size: few; CDR3 protein: CASSVGQGRSYEQYF; CDR3 DNA: TGTGCCAGCAGCGTGGGACAGGGTAGATCCTACGAGCAGTACTTC
J gene: TRBJ2-7; D gene: TRBD1; V gene: TRBV19; clone size: NA; CDR3 protein: CASSPGTAFYEQYF; CDR3 DNA: TGTGCCAGTTCCCCCGGGACAGCCTTCTACGAGCAGTACTTC
J gene: TRBJ2-7; D gene: TRBD2; V gene: TRBV29-1; clone size: NA; CDR3 protein: CSVASGGSGEQYF; CDR3 DNA: TGCAGCGTCGCTAGCGGGGGCTCGGGAGAGCAGTACTTC
J gene: TRBJ2-7; D gene: TRBD1; V gene: TRBV25-1; clone size: NA; CDR3 protein: CASSAGGTTSYEQYF; CDR3 DNA: TGTGCCAGCAGCGCAGGGGGTACTACCTCCTACGAGCAGTACTTC
J gene: TRBJ2-2; D gene: NA; V gene: TRBV15; clone size: NA; CDR3 protein: CATSRGQADTGELFF; CDR3 DNA: TGTGCCACCAGCAGAGGACAGGCAGACACCGGGGAGCTGTTTTTT
J gene: TRBJ1-1; D gene: NA; V gene: TRBV19; clone size: NA; CDR3 protein: CASNPYSRVTVLNTEAFF; CDR3 DNA: TGTGCCAGTAATCCCTACTCCAGGGTTACCGTTTTGAACACTGAAGCTTTCTTT
J gene: TRBJ1-1; D gene: NA; V gene: TRBV6-5; clone size: NA; CDR3 protein: CASSYGMVGANTEAFF; CDR3 DNA: TGTGCCAGCAGTTACGGGATGGTGGGGGCGAACACTGAAGCTTTCTTT
J gene: TRBJ2-7; D gene: NA; V gene: TRBV27; clone size: NA; CDR3 protein: CASSSNSYEQYF; CDR3 DNA: TGTGCCAGCAGTTCCAACTCCTACGAGCAGTACTTC